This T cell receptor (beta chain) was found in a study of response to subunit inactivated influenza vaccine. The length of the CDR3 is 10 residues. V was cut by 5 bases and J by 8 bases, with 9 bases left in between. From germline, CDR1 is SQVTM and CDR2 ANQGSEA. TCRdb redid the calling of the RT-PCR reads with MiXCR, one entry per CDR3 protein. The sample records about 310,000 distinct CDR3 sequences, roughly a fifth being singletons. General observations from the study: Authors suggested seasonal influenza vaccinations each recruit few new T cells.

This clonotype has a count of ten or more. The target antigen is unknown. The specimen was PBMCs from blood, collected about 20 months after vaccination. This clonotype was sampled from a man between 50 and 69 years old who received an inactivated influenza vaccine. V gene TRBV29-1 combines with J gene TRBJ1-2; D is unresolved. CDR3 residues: CSVFQGGYTF. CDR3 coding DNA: TGCAGCGTTTTTCAAGGAGGCTACACCTTC.